This T cell receptor (beta chain) stems from a study of blood T cell repertoires in COVID-19. Authors' processing steps: By means of reference gene primer amplification, nucleated cell counts were estimated. Some clones are missing from TCRdb's copy, which holds only in-frame ones; the method was immunoSEQ multiplex PCR. Clone size and the V and J calls come from that table; the DNA yielded D and trimming. The table includes about 210,000 clones, 80% to 90% detected once. CDR3 size: 15 residues. Trimming removed 1 base from V and 1 base from J, with 8 bases in between. Germline V lookup: CDR1 SGHVS, CDR2 FQNEAQ. Participants reported their clinical history, and cohort assignment relied on those reports.

The clonotype comes from a woman aged 40 to 50 with acute COVID-19. The chain uses TRBV7-8 and TRBJ1-5, with D unclear. The specimen sequenced was PBMCs or T cells enriched from blood (not recorded which). CDR3 bases: TGTGCCAGCAGCTTAGTGGGCTCAAGCAATCAGCCCCAGCATTTT. As protein: CASSLVGSSNQPQHF. The complete variable domain, with remaining parts taken from reference TRBV7-8 and TRBJ1-5, reads GAGVSQSPRYKVAKRGQDVALRCDPISGHVSLFWYQQALGQGPEFLTYFQNEAQLDKSGLPSDRFFAERPEGSVSTLKIQRTQQEDSAVYLCASSLVGSSNQPQHFGDGTRLSIL.